The 11 T cell receptor beta chains listed next were all sequenced from one sample in a study of blood T cell repertoires in COVID-19. Profiled with immunoSEQ multiplex PCR; TCRdb holds only in-frame clones, not every one. The sample has around 190,000 clones, roughly four fifths seen once; the top ten hold roughly an eighth. The material sequenced was peripheral blood. These receptors were obtained from a woman aged 50 to 60 with acute or convalescent COVID-19.

The CDR3 loop is CASSDRINSPLHF. CDR3 coding DNA: TGTGCCAGCAGTGACAGGATTAATTCACCCCTCCACTTT. The rearrangement uses TRBV12-3 or TRBV12-4 and TRBJ1-6; D possibly corresponds to TRBD1 (6 bases). V shed 5 bases and J shed 6 bases, with 8 bases lying between them. This CDR3 is built from 13 residues.

The count of this clone is one. The chain couples TRBV9 to TRBJ2-3; TRBD2 matches at 7 bases. This CDR3 contains 18 residues. Trimming took 4 bases from V and 0 from J; bases not matched to a gene: 14. The germline V gene encodes CDR1 SGDLS and CDR2 YYNGEE. CDR3 DNA sequence: TGTGCCAGCAGCTCAGACACTCTAGCGGAATATAGCACAGATACGCAGTATTTT. Encoded protein: CASSSDTLAEYSTDTQYF.

The chain employs TRBV27 and TRBJ1-5; D unresolved. The CDR3 runs to 14 residues. From germline, CDR1 is MNHEY and CDR2 SMNVEV (reference sequence). V lost 3 bases to trimming and J lost 1 base, with 7 bases between them. CDR3 amino acids: CASSFRGSNQPQHF. CDR3 DNA sequence: TGTGCCAGCAGTTTTCGGGGAAGCAATCAGCCCCAGCATTTT.

This chain connects TRBV29-1 to TRBJ2-4, with TRBD1 identical over 10 bases. With 5 bases clipped from V and 1 base from J, the junction kept 11 bases outside the gene matches. The CDR3 is 17 amino acids. Germline V gives CDR1 SQVTM, CDR2 ANQGSEA. CDR3 DNA sequence: TGCAGCGTTCTAACCCCGGGGACAGGGGATGCCAAAAACATTCAGTACTTC. It yields the protein CSVLTPGTGDAKNIQYF.

The chain recombines TRBV4-3 with TRBJ1-1; D unresolved. This CDR3 is built from 13 residues. Deletions cut 4 bases from V and 0 bases from J, with 6 bases between. In germline, CDR1 is LGHNA, CDR2 YSLEER. The CDR3 reads CASSLSLNTEAFF. CDR3 coding DNA: TGCGCCAGCAGCCTCAGTCTGAACACTGAAGCTTTCTTT.

This clone appeared a single time. The rearrangement links TRBV6-5 to TRBJ1-3, with D possibly TRBD1 on 6 matching bases. In germline, CDR1 is MNHEY, CDR2 SVGAGI. This CDR3 has 13 residues. Trimming cost V 7 bases and J 0 bases, with 7 bases left between them. This chain's CDR3 is CASTGDSGNTIYF. CDR3 sequence (DNA): TGTGCCAGCACAGGGGACTCTGGAAACACCATATATTTT.

The DNA for the CDR3 is TGTGCCACCAGCAAACGGGAGGGCACCGCCTACGAGCAGTACTTC. Translated, it gives CATSKREGTAYEQYF. V usage is TRBV15 and J usage is TRBJ2-7, with 8 bases that match TRBD2. The CDR3 is 15 amino acids. Unmatched junction bases numbered 7, after V lost 4 bases and J lost 2 bases. The germline CDR1 and CDR2 sequences are LNHNV and YYDKDF (reference sequence).

The chain carries TRBV28 and TRBJ2-5, with TRBD1 matching over 9 bases. The CDR3 consists of 14 residues. V gave up 2 bases and J gave up 5 bases; unmatched junction bases: 3. Germline V gene data show CDR1 as MDHEN and CDR2 as SYDVKM. The CDR3 is CASSLRDREETQYF. The CDR3 DNA follows: TGTGCCAGCAGTTTAAGGGACAGGGAGGAGACCCAGTACTTC.

The chain combines TRBV29-1 with TRBJ1-1; perhaps TRBD1 as D (6 bases). The CDR3 runs to 13 residues. V lost 6 bases and J lost 4, with 15 bases in between. Germline CDR1 and CDR2: SQVTM and ANQGSEA. CDR3 coding DNA: TGCAGCGTAGTACAGGGTATAGGCACTGAAGCTTTCTTT. It encodes CSVVQGIGTEAFF.

The rearrangement uses TRBV7-8 and TRBJ2-7; possible D gene TRBD2, 6 bases. Germline values: CDR1 SGHVS, CDR2 FQNEAQ. Trimming took 3 bases from V and 0 from J, leaving 9 bases between them. The CDR3 is 14 amino acids. CDR3: CASSFGGDSYEQYF. In DNA form, the CDR3 reads TGTGCCAGCAGCTTCGGGGGAGACTCCTACGAGCAGTACTTC.

The chain employs TRBV7-2 and TRBJ1-2; D uncertain. Germline V gives CDR1 SGHTA, CDR2 FQGNSA. The CDR3 length is 16 residues. V was shortened by 3 bases and J by 0 bases, with 14 bases between the two germline ends. The CDR3 loop is CASSFAGPLSNYGYTF. CDR3 nucleotides: TGTGCCAGCAGCTTTGCGGGCCCCCTTTCTAACTATGGCTACACCTTC.